This T cell receptor beta chain was observed in a study of T cells after yellow fever vaccination. In this sample, this clonotype turned up a few times. Its antigen is as yet unknown. The TCR cDNA carried a universal primer site and UMIs from 5'RACE template switching. TCRdb re-analysed the 5' RACE reads in MiXCR, keeping a single row per CDR3 protein. This sample has roughly 340,000 distinct CDR3 sequences, with approximately 9% found just once. Study outcomes and limitations: Booster sampling recovered most clones from primary vaccination (about 97% CD4, approximately 90% CD8).

The CDR3 is 16 residues long. V was clipped by 8 bases and J by 4 bases, with 21 bases between them. CDR1 and CDR2 (germline): MNHEY, SVGEGT. The receptor was derived from a man between 18 and 29 years old who received the YFV17D yellow fever vaccine. The source material was PBMCs, sampled on the day of the first yellow fever vaccination. The V call is TRBV6-2 or TRBV6-3, the J call TRBJ1-5; TRBD1 might be the D (6 bases). In nucleotides, the CDR3 is TGTGCCAGCCGCCGCACGGGGGCCAGGGCTAATCAGCCCCAGCATTTT. This codes for CASRRTGARANQPQHF.